The entry below describes one T cell receptor beta chain. These data come from a study of CXCR3-negative and CXCR3-positive naive CD8 T cells. The CDR3 has 16 amino acids. Looked up from germline, CDR1 is MDHEN and CDR2 is SYDVKM. 5' RACE that incorporated UMI labels was used to prepare the TRB cDNA libraries. TCRdb reworked the 5' RACE reads into one entry per CDR3 protein, no DNA. The data include about 56,000 distinct CDR3 sequences; the top ten clones carry around 20%. The sequence was collected from a human donor in good health. Some clones in this sample may be carry-over from other donors' samples. V is TRBV28 and J is TRBJ2-5; TCRdb gives TRBD1 as the D gene, but with no DNA this cannot be confirmed. The sample was memory CD8+ T cells from blood. This CDR3 is CASSQGLGGAEETQYF. The whole variable domain, filled in from reference TRBV28 and TRBJ2-5, reads DVKVTQSSRYLVKRTGEKVFLECVQDMDHENMFWYRQDPGLGLRLIYFSYDVKMKEKGDIPEGYSVSREKKERFSLILESASTNQTSMYLCASSQGLGGAEETQYFGPGTRLLVL.